This TCR beta chain was sequenced for a study of shared clonotypes between healthy human individuals. Overall study results and limits: There were few donors, and this limited the genetic and exposure-history diversity represented. Across a handful of donors, naive CD4 shared 5% to 6.5%, naive CD8 under 4%, memory CD4 about 2.5%, memory CD8 about 0.4%.

CD45RO negativity and positive selection for CCR7 defined naive CD8 cells, a population that excluded terminally differentiated effector memory CD45RA+ cells. The assay was immunoSEQ multiplex PCR, and TCRdb's table has in-frame clones only and misses some. The data contain about 580,000 clones, roughly 98% of them singletons. As concerns this clone: Antigen: not known.

The specimen was naive CD8+ T cells sorted from blood. The TCR comes from a man aged 30 to 39 in good health.

Here the CDR3 DNA reads TGTGCCATCAGTGAGTCAGGCGGTTCTCAAAGCGACAATGAGCAGTTCTTC. Translating gives CAISESGGSQSDNEQFF. The rearrangement links TRBV10-3 to TRBJ2-1; D is undetermined. CDR3 size: 17 residues. Germline values: CDR1 ENHRY, CDR2 SYGVKD. V lost 0 bases and J lost 5, with 17 bases in between.